The clone carrying this T cell receptor (beta chain) was observed at least ten times. TCRdb analysed the reads with MiXCR anew, one entry per CDR3 protein. The data contain 100,000 to 150,000 distinct CDR3 sequences, almost 9% of them singletons. Trimming left V 3 bases short and J 7 bases short, with 12 bases between. CDR3 length: 13 amino acids. In germline, CDR1 is KGHSH, CDR2 LQKENI. This entry is derived from a study of T cell repertoires in cytomegalovirus infection. The TCR was taken from a human donor in good health (CMV status not recorded). Some clones in this sample may be carry-over from other donors' samples. The sequencing input was PBMCs. The rearrangement joins TRBV18 to TRBJ1-1; D may be TRBD1 (6 bases). The CDR3 loop reads CASSPRDTDEAFF. CDR3 sequence (DNA): TGTGCCAGCTCACCCAGGGACACCGATGAAGCTTTCTTT.